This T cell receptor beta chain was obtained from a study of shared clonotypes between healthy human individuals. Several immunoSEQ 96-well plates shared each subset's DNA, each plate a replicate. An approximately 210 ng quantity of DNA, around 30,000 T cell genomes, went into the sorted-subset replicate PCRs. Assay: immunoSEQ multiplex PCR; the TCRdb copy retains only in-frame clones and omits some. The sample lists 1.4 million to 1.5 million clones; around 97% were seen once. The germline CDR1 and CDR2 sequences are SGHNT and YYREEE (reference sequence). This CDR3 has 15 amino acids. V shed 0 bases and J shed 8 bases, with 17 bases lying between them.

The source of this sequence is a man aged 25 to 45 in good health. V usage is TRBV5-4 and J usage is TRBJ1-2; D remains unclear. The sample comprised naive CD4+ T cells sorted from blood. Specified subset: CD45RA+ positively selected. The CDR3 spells CASSLEVPRGEGYTF. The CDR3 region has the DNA TGTGCCAGCAGCTTGGAAGTGCCGAGAGGAGAGGGCTACACCTTC.